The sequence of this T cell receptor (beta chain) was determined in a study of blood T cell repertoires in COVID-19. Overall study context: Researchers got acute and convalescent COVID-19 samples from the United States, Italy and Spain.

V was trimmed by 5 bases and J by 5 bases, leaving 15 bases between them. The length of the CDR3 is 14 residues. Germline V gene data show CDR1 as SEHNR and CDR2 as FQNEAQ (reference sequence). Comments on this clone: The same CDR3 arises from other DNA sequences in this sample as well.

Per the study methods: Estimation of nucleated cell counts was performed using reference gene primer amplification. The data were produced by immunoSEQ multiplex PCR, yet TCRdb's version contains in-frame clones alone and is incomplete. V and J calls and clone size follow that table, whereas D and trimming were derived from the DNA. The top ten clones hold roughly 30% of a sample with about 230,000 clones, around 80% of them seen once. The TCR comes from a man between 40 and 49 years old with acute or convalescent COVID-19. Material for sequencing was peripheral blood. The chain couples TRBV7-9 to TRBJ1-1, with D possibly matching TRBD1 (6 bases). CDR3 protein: CASSPQQGGTEAFF. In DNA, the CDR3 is TGTGCCAGCAGCCCCCAACAGGGTGGAACTGAAGCTTTCTTT.